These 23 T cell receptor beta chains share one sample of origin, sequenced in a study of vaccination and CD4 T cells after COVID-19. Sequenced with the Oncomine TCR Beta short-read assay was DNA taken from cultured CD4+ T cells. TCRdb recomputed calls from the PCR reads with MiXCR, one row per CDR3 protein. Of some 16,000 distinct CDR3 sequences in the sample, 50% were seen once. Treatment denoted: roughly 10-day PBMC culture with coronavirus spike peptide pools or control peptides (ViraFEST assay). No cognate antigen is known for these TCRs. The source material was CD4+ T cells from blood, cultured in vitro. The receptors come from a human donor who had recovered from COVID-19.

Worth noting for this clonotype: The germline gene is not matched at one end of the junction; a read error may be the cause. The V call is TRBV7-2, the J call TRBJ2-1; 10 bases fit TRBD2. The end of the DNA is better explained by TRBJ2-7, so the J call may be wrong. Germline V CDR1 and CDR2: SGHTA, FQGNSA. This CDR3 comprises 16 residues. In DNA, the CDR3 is TGCGCCAGCAGCCAGGTCCCTAGCGGGGGCTATGCCGAGCAGTACTTC. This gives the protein CASSQVPSGGYAEQYF.

This chain's CDR3 is CASKVDRGQYEQYF. CDR3 nucleotide sequence: TGTGCCAGCAAAGTGGACAGGGGGCAATACGAGCAGTACTTC. V is TRBV27 and J is TRBJ2-7; 11 nucleotides agree with TRBD1. The CDR3 runs to 14 residues. In germline, CDR1 is MNHEY, CDR2 SMNVEV (reference sequence). V trimming: 7 bases; J trimming: 4 bases; junction bases outside the gene matches: 6.

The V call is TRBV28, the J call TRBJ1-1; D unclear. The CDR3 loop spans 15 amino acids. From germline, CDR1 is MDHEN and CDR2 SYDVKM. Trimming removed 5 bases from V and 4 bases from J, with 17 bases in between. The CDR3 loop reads CASSPPGSLGTEAFF. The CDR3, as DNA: TGTGCCAGCAGTCCCCCCGGGAGCTTAGGCACTGAAGCTTTCTTT. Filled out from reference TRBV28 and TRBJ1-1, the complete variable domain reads DVKVTQSSRYLVKRTGEKVFLECVQDMDHENMFWYRQDPGLGLRLIYFSYDVKMKEKGDIPEGYSVSREKKERFSLILESASTNQTSMYLCASSPPGSLGTEAFFGQGTRLTVV.

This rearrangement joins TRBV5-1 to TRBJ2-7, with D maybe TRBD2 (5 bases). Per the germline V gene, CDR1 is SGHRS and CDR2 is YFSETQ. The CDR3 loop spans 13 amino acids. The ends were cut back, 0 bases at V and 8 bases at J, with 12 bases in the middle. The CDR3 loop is CASSLAPDSKQYF. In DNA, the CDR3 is TGCGCCAGCAGCTTGGCTCCGGACTCCAAGCAGTACTTC.

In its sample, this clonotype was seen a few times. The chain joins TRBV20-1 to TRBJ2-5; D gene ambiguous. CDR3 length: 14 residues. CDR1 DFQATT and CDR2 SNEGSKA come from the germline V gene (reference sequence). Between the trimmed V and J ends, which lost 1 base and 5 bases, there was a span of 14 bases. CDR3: CSARVFGQAETQYF. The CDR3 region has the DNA TGCAGTGCTAGAGTTTTTGGCCAGGCCGAGACCCAGTACTTC.

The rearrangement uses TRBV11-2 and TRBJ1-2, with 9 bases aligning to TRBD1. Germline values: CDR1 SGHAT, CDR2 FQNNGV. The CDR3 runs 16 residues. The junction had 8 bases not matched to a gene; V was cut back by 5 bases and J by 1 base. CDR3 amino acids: CASSPRTGADNYGYTF. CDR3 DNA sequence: TGTGCCAGCAGCCCCCGGACAGGGGCTGATAACTATGGCTACACCTTC.

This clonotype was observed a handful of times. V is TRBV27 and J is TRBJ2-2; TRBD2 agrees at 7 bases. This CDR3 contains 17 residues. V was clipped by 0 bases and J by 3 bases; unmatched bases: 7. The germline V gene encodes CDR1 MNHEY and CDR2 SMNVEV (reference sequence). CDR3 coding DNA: TGTGCCAGCAGTTTATCGGTCGCCACTAGCGACACCGGGGAGCTGTTTTTT. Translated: CASSLSVATSDTGELFF.

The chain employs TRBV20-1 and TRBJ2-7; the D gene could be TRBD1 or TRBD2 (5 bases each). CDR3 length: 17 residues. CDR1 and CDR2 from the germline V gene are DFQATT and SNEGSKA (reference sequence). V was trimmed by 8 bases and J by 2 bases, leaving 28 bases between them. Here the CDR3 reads CSLGARPGTGAPYEQYF. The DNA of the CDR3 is TGCAGTCTAGGGGCGAGGCCGGGGACCGGGGCCCCCTACGAGCAGTACTTC.

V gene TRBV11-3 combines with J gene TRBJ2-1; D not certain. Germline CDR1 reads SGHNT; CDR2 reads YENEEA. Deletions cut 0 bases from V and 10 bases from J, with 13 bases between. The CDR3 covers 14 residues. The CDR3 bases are TGTGCCAGCAGCTTAGATGGGCCGGGTAGGGAGCAGTTCTTC. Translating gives CASSLDGPGREQFF.

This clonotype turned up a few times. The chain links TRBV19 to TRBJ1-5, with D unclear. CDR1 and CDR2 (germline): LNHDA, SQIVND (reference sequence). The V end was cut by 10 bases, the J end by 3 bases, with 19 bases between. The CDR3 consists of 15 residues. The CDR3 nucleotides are TGTGCCACCAATTCCCGACGGAGCAACAATCAGCCCCAGCATTTT. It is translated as CATNSRRSNNQPQHF.

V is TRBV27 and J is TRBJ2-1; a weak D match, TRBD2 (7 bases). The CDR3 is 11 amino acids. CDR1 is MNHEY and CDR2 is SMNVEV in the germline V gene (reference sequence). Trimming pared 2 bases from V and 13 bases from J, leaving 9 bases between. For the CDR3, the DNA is TGTGCCAGCAGTTTAGCGGGGGCACAGTTCTTC. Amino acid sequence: CASSLAGAQFF.

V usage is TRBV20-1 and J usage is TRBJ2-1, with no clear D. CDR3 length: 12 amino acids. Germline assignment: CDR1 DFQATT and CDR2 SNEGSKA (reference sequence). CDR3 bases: TGCGGCATGGCCACGGGCTACAATGAGCAGTTCTTC. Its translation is CGMATGYNEQFF.

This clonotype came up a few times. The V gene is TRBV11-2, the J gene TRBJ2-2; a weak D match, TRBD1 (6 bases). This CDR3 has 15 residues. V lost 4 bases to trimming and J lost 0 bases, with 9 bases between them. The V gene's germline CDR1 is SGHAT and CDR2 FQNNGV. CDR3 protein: CASSSNRANTGELFF. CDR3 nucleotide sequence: TGTGCCAGCAGCTCTAACAGGGCGAACACCGGGGAGCTGTTTTTT.

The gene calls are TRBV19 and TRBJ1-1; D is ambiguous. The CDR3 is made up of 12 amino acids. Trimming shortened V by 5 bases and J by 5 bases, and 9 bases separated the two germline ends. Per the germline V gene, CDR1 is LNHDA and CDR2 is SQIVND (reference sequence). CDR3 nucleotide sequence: TGTGCCAGTAGTTCCCGCAAGACTGAAGCTTTCTTT. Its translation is CASSSRKTEAFF.

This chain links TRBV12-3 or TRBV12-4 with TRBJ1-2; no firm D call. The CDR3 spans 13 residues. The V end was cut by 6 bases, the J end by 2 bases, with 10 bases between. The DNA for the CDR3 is TGTGCCAGCAGCCGCGACAAGAACTATGGCTACACCTTC. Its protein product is CASSRDKNYGYTF.

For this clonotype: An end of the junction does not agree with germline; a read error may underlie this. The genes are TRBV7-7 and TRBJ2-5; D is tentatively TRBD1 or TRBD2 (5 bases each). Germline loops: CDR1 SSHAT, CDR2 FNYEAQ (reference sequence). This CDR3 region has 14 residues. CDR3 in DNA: TGTGCTAGCAGTCCCAGGGAGCGAGGGGAGACCCAGTACTTC. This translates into CASSPRERGETQYF.

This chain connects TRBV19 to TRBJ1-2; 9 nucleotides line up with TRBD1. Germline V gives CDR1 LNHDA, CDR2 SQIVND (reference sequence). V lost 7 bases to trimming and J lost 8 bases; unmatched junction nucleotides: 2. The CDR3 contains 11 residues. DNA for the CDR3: TGTGCCAGTACGGGACAGGGCGGCTACACCTTC. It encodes CASTGQGGYTF.

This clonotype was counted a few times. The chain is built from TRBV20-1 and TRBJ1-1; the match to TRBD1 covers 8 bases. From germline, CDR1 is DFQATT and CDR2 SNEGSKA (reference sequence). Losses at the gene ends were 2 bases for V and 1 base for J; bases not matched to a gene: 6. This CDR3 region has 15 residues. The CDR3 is CSARFQGAGNTEAFF. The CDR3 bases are TGCAGTGCTAGATTTCAGGGGGCTGGGAACACTGAAGCTTTCTTT.

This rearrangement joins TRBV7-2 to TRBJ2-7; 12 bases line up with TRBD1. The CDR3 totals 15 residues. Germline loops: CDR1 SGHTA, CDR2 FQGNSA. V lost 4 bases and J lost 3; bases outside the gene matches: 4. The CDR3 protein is CASSSGTGGGYEQYF. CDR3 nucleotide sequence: TGTGCCAGCAGCTCCGGGACAGGGGGCGGCTACGAGCAGTACTTC. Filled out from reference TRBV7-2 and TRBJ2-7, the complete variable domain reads GAGVSQSPSNKVTEKGKDVELRCDPISGHTALYWYRQSLGQGLEFLIYFQGNSAPDKSGLPSDRFSAERTGGSVSTLTIQRTQQEDSAVYLCASSSGTGGGYEQYFGPGTRLTVT.

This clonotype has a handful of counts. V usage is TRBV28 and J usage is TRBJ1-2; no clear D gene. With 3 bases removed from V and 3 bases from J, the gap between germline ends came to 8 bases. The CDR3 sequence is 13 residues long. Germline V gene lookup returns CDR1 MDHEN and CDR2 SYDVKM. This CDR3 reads CASSLTADYGYTF. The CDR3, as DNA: TGTGCCAGCAGTTTGACGGCGGACTATGGCTACACCTTC.

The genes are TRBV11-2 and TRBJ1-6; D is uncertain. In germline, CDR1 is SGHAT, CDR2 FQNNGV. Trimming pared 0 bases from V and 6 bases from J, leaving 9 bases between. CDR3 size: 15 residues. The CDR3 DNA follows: TGTGCCAGCAGCTTAGACCCGGGTCGTAATTCACCCCTCCACTTT. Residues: CASSLDPGRNSPLHF.

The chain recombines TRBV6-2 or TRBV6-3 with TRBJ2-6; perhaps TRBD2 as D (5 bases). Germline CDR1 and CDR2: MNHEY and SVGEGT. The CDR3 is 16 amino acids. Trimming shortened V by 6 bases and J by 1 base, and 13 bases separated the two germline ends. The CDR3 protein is CASSHRGLSGANVLTF. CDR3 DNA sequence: TGTGCCAGCAGCCACCGCGGACTTTCTGGGGCCAACGTCCTGACTTTC.

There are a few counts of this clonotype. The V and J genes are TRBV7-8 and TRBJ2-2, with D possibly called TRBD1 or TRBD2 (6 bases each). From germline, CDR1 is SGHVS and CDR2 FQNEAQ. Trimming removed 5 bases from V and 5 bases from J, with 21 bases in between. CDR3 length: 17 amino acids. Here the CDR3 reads CASSPFARGPTTGELFF. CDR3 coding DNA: TGTGCCAGCAGCCCTTTTGCCCGGGGGCCTACGACCGGGGAGCTGTTTTTT.